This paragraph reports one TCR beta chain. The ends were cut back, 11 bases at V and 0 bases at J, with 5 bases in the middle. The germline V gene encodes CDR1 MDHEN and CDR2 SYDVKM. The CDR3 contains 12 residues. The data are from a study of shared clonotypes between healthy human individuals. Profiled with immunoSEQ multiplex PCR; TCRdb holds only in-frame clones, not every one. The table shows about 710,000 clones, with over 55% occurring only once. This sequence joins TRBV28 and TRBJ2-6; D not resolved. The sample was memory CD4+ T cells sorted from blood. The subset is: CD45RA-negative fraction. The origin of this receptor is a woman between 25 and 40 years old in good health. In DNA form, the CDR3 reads TGTGCCCACTCCTCTGGGGCCAACGTCCTGACTTTC. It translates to CAHSSGANVLTF.